Below are 22 T cell receptor beta chains sequenced from a single sample in a study of cytotoxic CD8 clonotypes in ibrutinib-treated CLL. Only in-frame clones appear in the TCRdb table, and some are missing; sequencing was by immunoSEQ multiplex PCR. Here the sample spans some 120,000 clones, approximately 80% being singletons. The sample consisted of PBMCs, taken after 24 months of ibrutinib treatment. All receptors come from a human donor with chronic lymphocytic leukemia.

V is TRBV5-6 and J is TRBJ2-7; 7 nucleotides agree with TRBD1. The CDR3 has 13 residues. V was clipped by 3 bases and J by 3 bases; unmatched bases: 3. The germline V gene encodes CDR1 SGHDT and CDR2 YYEEEE. In DNA form, the CDR3 reads TGTGCCAGCAGCTACAGACAGGGCTACGAGCAGTACTTC. Its translation: CASSYRQGYEQYF.

The J gene is TRBJ1-6, the V gene TRBV7-8, with TRBD1 matching 7 bases. This CDR3 region has 16 residues. Germline loops: CDR1 SGHVS, CDR2 FQNEAQ. Trimming cost V 1 base and J 7 bases; bases outside gene matches: 7. CDR3 DNA sequence: TGTGCCAGCAGCTTAGTTGGCAGGGGGGCAAATTCACCCCTCCACTTT. Protein sequence: CASSLVGRGANSPLHF.

The rearrangement links TRBV6-1 to TRBJ1-2, with 9 nucleotides matching TRBD1. This CDR3 spans 15 amino acids. Germline V lookup: CDR1 MNHNS, CDR2 SASEGT. Trimming took 2 bases from V and 3 from J; bases not matched to a gene: 4. The CDR3 spells CASSETGQGYYGYTF. CDR3 DNA sequence: TGTGCCAGCAGTGAAACGGGACAGGGCTACTATGGCTACACCTTC.

The V call is TRBV5-1, the J call TRBJ1-2; D is unresolved. Trimming took off 2 bases at V and 7 bases at J, with 9 bases between the two ends. The CDR3 is 12 residues long. Germline V gene sequence: CDR1 SGHRS, CDR2 YFSETQ. CDR3 region: CASSFDTFGYTF. In DNA, the CDR3 is TGCGCCAGCAGCTTTGACACCTTTGGCTACACCTTC.

This rearrangement joins TRBV11-2 to TRBJ2-3; the D is unclear. CDR1 SGHAT and CDR2 FQNNGV come from the germline V gene. V was shortened by 5 bases and J by 2 bases, with 14 bases between the two germline ends. This CDR3 comprises 15 residues. CDR3 bases: TGTGCCAGCAGCCACCCCGGTTTCGTCACAGATACGCAGTATTTT. Translated: CASSHPGFVTDTQYF.

The chain combines TRBV30 with TRBJ1-3; weak D call: TRBD1 (6 bases). Trimming removed 4 bases from V and 2 bases from J, with 12 bases in between. This CDR3 is 14 amino acids long. CDR1 is GTSNPN and CDR2 is SVGIG in the germline V gene (reference sequence). The CDR3 region has the DNA TGTGCCTGGACCCCGGACAGACCTGGAAACACCATATATTTT. As protein: CAWTPDRPGNTIYF.

The J gene is TRBJ2-5, the V gene TRBV7-2; 9 bases match TRBD2. From germline, CDR1 is SGHTA and CDR2 FQGNSA. The V and J ends lost 5 bases and 2 bases, in that order; junction bases with no gene match: 18. This CDR3 comprises 19 residues. The CDR3 coding sequence is TGTGCCAGCAGCCCTCCCTGGGGTTTGGCGGGGGGGGGTCAAGAGACCCAGTACTTC. Translated, it gives CASSPPWGLAGGGQETQYF. Drawing the rest from reference TRBV7-2 and TRBJ2-5, the complete variable domain is GAGVSQSPSNKVTEKGKDVELRCDPISGHTALYWYRQSLGQGLEFLIYFQGNSAPDKSGLPSDRFSAERTGGSVSTLTIQRTQQEDSAVYLCASSPPWGLAGGGQETQYFGPGTRLLVL.

The chain uses TRBV30 and TRBJ2-3; 8 bases map to TRBD2. CDR1 and CDR2 from the germline V gene are GTSNPN and SVGIG (reference sequence). Losses at the gene ends were 6 bases for V and 2 bases for J; bases not matched to a gene: 10. The CDR3 spans 15 residues. The CDR3, as DNA: TGTGCCTGCCCCCGCCGGGGGGGTAACACAGATACGCAGTATTTT. It translates to CACPRRGGNTDTQYF.

The V gene is TRBV28, the J gene TRBJ1-4, with D hard to call. Germline V lookup: CDR1 MDHEN, CDR2 SYDVKM. This CDR3 contains 13 residues. Trimming stripped 6 bases from V and 11 bases from J, with 16 bases between. The CDR3 spells CASSLNRQGKLFF. In nucleotides, the CDR3 is TGTGCCAGCAGCCTTAATCGCCAAGGGAAACTGTTTTTT.

The count of this clone is one. V and J are TRBV12-5 and TRBJ2-1; a possible D gene is TRBD1 (6 bases). This CDR3 comprises 15 residues. The V and J ends lost 3 bases and 8 bases respectively, with 17 bases between them. Germline V gene data show CDR1 as LGHNT and CDR2 as FRNRAP. In DNA form, the CDR3 reads TGTGCTAGTGGTTTTTTAGGGGGACGAACGGATGAGCAGTTCTTC. Encoded protein: CASGFLGGRTDEQFF. The full variable domain, with the rest looked up from reference TRBV12-5 and TRBJ2-1, is DARVTQTPRHKVTEMGQEVTMRCQPILGHNTVFWYRQTMMQGLELLAYFRNRAPLDDSGMPKDRFSAEMPDATLATLKIQPSEPRDSAVYFCASGFLGGRTDEQFFGPGTRLTVL.

This rearrangement joins TRBV19 to TRBJ2-6; 9 bases are shared with TRBD1. Germline V gene data show CDR1 as LNHDA and CDR2 as SQIVND (reference sequence). Trimming at V came to 7 bases and at J to 0 bases, leaving 10 bases not matched to a gene. This CDR3 has 18 residues. This chain's CDR3 is CASKNRDRASSGANVLTF. For the CDR3, the DNA is TGTGCCAGTAAAAACCGGGACAGGGCTTCCTCTGGGGCCAACGTCCTGACTTTC.

The J gene is TRBJ2-4, the V gene TRBV9; D perhaps matches TRBD2 (5 bases). Trimming removed 0 bases at V and 9 bases at J, with 10 bases between. The CDR3 runs 13 residues. The germline V gene encodes CDR1 SGDLS and CDR2 YYNGEE. The CDR3 DNA reads as TGTGCCAGCAGCGTAGACCCTAGCTCCATTCAGTACTTC. It codes for CASSVDPSSIQYF. Filled out from reference TRBV9 and TRBJ2-4, the complete variable domain reads DSGVTQTPKHLITATGQRVTLRCSPRSGDLSVYWYQQSLDQGLQFLIQYYNGEERAKGNILERFSAQQFPDLHSELNLSSLELGDSALYFCASSVDPSSIQYFGAGTRLSVL.

The rearrangement uses TRBV28 and TRBJ2-1; TRBD2 aligns across 10 bases. CDR3 length: 16 residues. The ends lost 6 bases at V and 3 bases at J; junction bases unmatched: 8. In germline, CDR1 is MDHEN, CDR2 SYDVKM. CDR3 sequence: CASRELAGSRYNEQFF. The CDR3 coding sequence is TGTGCCAGCAGAGAACTAGCGGGGTCCCGCTACAATGAGCAGTTCTTC.

The CDR3 spells CASSSSGGQRGTEAFF. In DNA form, the CDR3 reads TGTGCCAGCAGCTCCTCAGGGGGCCAGAGAGGCACTGAAGCTTTCTTT. This chain joins TRBV7-9 and TRBJ1-1, with 8 nucleotides matching TRBD1. Losses at the gene ends were 4 bases for V and 4 bases for J; bases not matched to a gene: 11. The CDR3 contains 16 residues. Germline CDR1 reads SEHNR; CDR2 reads FQNEAQ (reference sequence).

This chain uses TRBV7-2 with TRBJ2-7, with D possibly being TRBD2 (6 bases). Germline values: CDR1 SGHTA, CDR2 FQGNSA. The CDR3 totals 15 residues. Trimming shortened V by 5 bases and J by 3 bases, and 17 bases separated the two germline ends. The DNA for the CDR3 is TGTGCCAGCAGCACACACGCACAGCGGGTCTACGAGCAGTACTTC. Translating gives CASSTHAQRVYEQYF.

The rearrangement uses TRBV4-1 and TRBJ2-7; 10 bases line up with TRBD1. This CDR3 is 15 amino acids long. V trimming: 4 bases; J trimming: 6 bases; junction bases outside the gene matches: 9. Per the germline V gene, CDR1 is MGHRA and CDR2 is YSYEKL. For the CDR3, the DNA is TGCGCCAGCAGCCCACAAGAGGACAGGGGGGGCGAGCAGTACTTC. Protein product: CASSPQEDRGGEQYF.

The chain employs TRBV5-4 and TRBJ2-2, with a possible D match to TRBD1 (7 bases). In germline, CDR1 is SGHNT, CDR2 YYREEE (reference sequence). CDR3 size: 16 residues. Trimming took 4 bases from V and 6 from J, leaving 19 bases between them. CDR3 loop: CASSPGGTEWAGELFF. The CDR3 DNA reads TGTGCCAGCAGCCCCGGAGGGACAGAGTGGGCCGGGGAGCTGTTTTTT.

Written as DNA, the CDR3 is TGTGCCTGGAGCCTGGGCAGCAATCAGCCCCAGCATTTT. This sequence encodes CAWSLGSNQPQHF. The rearrangement links TRBV30 to TRBJ1-5; D call uncertain. Germline loops: CDR1 GTSNPN, CDR2 SVGIG (reference sequence). The CDR3 has 13 amino acids. V was trimmed by 3 bases and J by 1 base, leaving 7 bases between them.

This chain uses TRBV5-4 with TRBJ1-4; 8 bases fit TRBD1. The CDR3 runs 15 residues. Trimming at V came to 0 bases and at J to 7 bases, leaving 5 bases not matched to a gene. Germline lookup yields CDR1 SGHNT and CDR2 YYREEE (reference sequence). The CDR3 loop is CASSLGVDRAEKLFF. The CDR3 bases are TGTGCCAGCAGCTTGGGCGTGGACAGGGCTGAAAAACTGTTTTTT.

This rearrangement joins TRBV30 to TRBJ2-7; 9 bases map to TRBD1. Germline V gene sequence: CDR1 GTSNPN, CDR2 SVGIG (reference sequence). Trimming removed 2 bases from V and 3 bases from J; junction bases left unmatched: 14. The CDR3 runs 17 residues. Here the CDR3 DNA reads TGTGCCTGGAGTCCCCAGGCCGGGACAGGGCCTCTCTACGAGCAGTACTTC. It yields the protein CAWSPQAGTGPLYEQYF.

V gene TRBV30 combines with J gene TRBJ1-2; perhaps TRBD1 as D (6 bases). V dropped 2 bases and J dropped 6 bases, with 10 bases sitting between them. Germline V gene data show CDR1 as GTSNPN and CDR2 as SVGIG (reference sequence). The CDR3 extends over 12 amino acids. The CDR3 protein is CAWSLQGDGYTF. The CDR3, as DNA: TGTGCCTGGAGTTTACAGGGTGATGGCTACACCTTC.

V gene TRBV7-3 combines with J gene TRBJ2-7; TRBD1 might be the D (7 bases). V gave up 2 bases and J gave up 2 bases, with 10 bases separating them. Germline CDR1 SGHTA, CDR2 FQGTGA. The CDR3 is 14 residues long. The CDR3 loop is CASSLGGTAYEQYF. The CDR3 nucleotides read TGTGCCAGCAGCTTAGGAGGGACAGCCTACGAGCAGTACTTC.